This T cell receptor (beta chain) was documented in a study of T cell responses to AZD1222 COVID-19 vaccine. The CDR3 contains 16 residues. V lost 4 bases, J lost 5 bases, and 21 bases lay in between. Germline V lookup: CDR1 MGHRA, CDR2 YSYEKL. Libraries were prepared by immunoSEQ multiplex PCR; TCRdb keeps only in-frame clonotypes and omits some of them. The sample gives around 180,000 clones, almost 90% of which show up once; over 6% is in the top ten. Sequencing used peripheral blood, obtained on day 0 of AZD1222 vaccination. The chain is built from TRBV4-1 and TRBJ2-7; maybe TRBD2 (7 bases). This TCR was sampled from an adult in good health. The CDR3 here is CASSLKAQGGMDEQYF. The CDR3 DNA reads TGCGCCAGCAGCCTCAAAGCACAGGGAGGGATGGACGAGCAGTACTTC.